What follows are 2 T cell receptor beta chains derived from one specimen sequenced in a study of T cell changes during pregnancy in multiple sclerosis. Using immunoSEQ multiplex PCR, the repertoire was profiled, and TCRdb retains in-frame clones only, with some absent. Of 20,000 to 25,000 clones listed, just over 90% are singletons. The material sequenced was CD4+ T cells from peripheral blood mononuclear cells, taken after pregnancy. These receptors were taken from a female donor in good health, enrolled as a control in a pregnancy study.

The chain employs TRBV19 and TRBJ1-4; D ambiguous. The CDR3 spans 16 residues. The V and J ends lost 5 bases and 0 bases respectively, with 13 bases between them. Germline CDR1 LNHDA, CDR2 SQIVND (reference sequence). This CDR3 is CASSSGLIATNEKLFF. The CDR3 DNA reads TGTGCCAGTAGTTCAGGACTGATTGCAACTAATGAAAAACTGTTTTTT.

This chain links TRBV5-1 with TRBJ2-3; 8 nucleotides agree with TRBD2. The V segment lost 0 bases and the J segment 2 bases; nucleotides outside the gene matches: 5. The germline CDR1 and CDR2 sequences are SGHRS and YFSETQ. The CDR3 spans 16 residues. The CDR3 is CASSLGTSGHTDTQYF. CDR3 in DNA: TGCGCCAGCAGCTTGGGTACTAGCGGCCACACAGATACGCAGTATTTT.